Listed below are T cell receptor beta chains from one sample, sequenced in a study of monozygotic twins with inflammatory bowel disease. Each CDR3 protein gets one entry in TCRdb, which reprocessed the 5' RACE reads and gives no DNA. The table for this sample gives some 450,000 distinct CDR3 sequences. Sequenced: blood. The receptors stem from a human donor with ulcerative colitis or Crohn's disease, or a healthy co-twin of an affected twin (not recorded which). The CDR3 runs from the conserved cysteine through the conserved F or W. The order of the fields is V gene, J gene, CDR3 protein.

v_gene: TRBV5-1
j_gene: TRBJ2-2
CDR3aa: CASSAYRGQRNTGELFF

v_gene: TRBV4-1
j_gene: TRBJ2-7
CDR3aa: CASSQDLYTDYEQYF

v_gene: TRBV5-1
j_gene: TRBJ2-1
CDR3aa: CASSLAGGFYNEQFF

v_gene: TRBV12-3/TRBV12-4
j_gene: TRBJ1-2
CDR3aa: CASSSRGGSAYGYTF

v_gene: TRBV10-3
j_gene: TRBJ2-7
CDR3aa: CATSSYYEQYF

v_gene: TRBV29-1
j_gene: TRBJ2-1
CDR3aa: CSGDRGGFGEQFF

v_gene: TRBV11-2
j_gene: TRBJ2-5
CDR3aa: CASSLRDPRETQYF

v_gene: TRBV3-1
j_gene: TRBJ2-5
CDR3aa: CASSGGRQETQYF

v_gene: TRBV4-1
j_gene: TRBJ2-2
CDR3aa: CASSPGRENTGELFF

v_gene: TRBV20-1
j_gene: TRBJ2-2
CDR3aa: CSARHGQGGNGELFF

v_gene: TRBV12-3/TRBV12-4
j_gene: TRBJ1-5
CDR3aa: CASSRAVSNQPQHF

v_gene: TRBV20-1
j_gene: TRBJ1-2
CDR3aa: CSASNRGGRGYTF

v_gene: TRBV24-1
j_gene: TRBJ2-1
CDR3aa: CATSKGGGSPSYNEQFF

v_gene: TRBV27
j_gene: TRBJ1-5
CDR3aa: CASRARGSSNPPQHF

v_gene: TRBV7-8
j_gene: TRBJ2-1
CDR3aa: CASSRTSGRANNEQFF

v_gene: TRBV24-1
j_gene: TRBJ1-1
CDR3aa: CATSGLNTEAFF

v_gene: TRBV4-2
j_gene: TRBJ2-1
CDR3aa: CASSQEFSGRNEQFF

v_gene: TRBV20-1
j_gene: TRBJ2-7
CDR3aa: CSAPGTSGNEQYF

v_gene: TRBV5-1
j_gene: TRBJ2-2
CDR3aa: CASSLDGVFSTGELFF

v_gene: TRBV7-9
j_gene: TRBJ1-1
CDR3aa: CASSLMDPNTEAFF

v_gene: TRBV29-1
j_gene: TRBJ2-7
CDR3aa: CSAAGTDFSYEQYF

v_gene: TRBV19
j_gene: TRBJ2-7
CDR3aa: CASSIGSVTYEQYF

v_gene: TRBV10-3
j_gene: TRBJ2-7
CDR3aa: CAISDLEGDEQYF

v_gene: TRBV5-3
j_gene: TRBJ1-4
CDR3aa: CARSLRDRGRRKLMKNCFF

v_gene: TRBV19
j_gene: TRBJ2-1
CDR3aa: CASSMGLRGGDEQFF

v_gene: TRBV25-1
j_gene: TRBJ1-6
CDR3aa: CASSEGFGNSPLHF

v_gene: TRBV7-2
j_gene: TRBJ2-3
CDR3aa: CASSSNRVDTQYF

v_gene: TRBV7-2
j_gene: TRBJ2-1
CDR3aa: CASSLGPLTSGEQFF

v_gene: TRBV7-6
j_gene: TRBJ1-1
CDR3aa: CASSPAGRAHAGAFF

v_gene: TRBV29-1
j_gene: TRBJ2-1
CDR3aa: CSVEQNEKANEQFF

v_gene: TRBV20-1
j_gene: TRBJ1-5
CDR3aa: CSALPTGTGNQPQHF

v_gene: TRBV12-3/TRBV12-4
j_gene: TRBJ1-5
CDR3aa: CASSLKGEDQPQHF

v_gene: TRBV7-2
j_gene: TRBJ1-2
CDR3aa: CASSSHSQGYGYTF

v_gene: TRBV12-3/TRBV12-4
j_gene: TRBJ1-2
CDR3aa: CASSISTANYGYTF

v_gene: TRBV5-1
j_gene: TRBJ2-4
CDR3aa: CASSLEGGAGIQYF

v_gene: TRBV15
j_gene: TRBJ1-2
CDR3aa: CATSRDHGTATDGYTF

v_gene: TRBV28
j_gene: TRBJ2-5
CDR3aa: CATLGGKETQYF

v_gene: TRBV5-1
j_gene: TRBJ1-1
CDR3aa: CASSLYFGTGIMNTEAFF

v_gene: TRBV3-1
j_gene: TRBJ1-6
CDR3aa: CASSQGPTESPLHF

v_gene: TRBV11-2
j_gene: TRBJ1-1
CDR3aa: CASSLIGGGTEAFF

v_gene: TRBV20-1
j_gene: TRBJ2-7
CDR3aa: CSAYIQAGEQYF

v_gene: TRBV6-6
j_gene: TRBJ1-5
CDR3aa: CASIGGWDNQPQHF

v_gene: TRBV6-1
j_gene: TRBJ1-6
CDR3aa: CASTGNSYNSPLHF

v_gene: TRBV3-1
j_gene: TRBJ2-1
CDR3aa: CASSQGLAAYNEQFF

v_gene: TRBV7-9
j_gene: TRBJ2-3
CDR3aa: CASSPSGSLTDTQYF

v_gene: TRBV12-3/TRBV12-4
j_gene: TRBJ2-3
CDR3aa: CASSLVGGTSGRTDTQYF

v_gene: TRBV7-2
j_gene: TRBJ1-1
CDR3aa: CASSLAGTANTEAFF

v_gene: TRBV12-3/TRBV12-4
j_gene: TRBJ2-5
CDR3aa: CASSFRTGGSETQYF

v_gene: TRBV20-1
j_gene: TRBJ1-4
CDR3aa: CSASWGDNEKLFF

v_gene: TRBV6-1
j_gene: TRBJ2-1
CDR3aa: CASSRTSGIYNEQFF

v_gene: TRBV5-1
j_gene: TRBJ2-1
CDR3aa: CASSLAAAGVNEQFF

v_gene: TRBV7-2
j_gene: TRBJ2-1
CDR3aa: CASSPDPGTSGIF

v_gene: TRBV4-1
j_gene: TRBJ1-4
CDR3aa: CASRQPNEKLFF

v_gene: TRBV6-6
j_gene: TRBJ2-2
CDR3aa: CAERGDITGELFF